This record looks at one T cell receptor beta chain sequence and its context. The antigen remains unidentified. Germline V gene data show CDR1 as KGHSH and CDR2 as LQKENI. There are 15 residues in the CDR3. The cDNA for TCR beta came from 5'RACE template switching with UMIs. TCRdb re-called the 5' RACE reads and shows each CDR3 protein once, DNA omitted. The specimen's table records about 160,000 distinct CDR3 sequences. This sample is drawn from a study of T cells expressing NK-cell markers. Study overall: Beta-chain profiling covered CD3+CD56+NKG2C+, CD3+CD56+NKG2C- and CD3+CD56-NKG2C+ sorted subsets.

Study findings and constraints: The study found these clonotypes also leading the CD3+CD56-NKG2C+ fraction in several donors.

The sequence was obtained from a woman between 18 and 69 years old in good health. This chain uses TRBV18 with TRBJ2-3; the D gene TCRdb calls, TRBD2, cannot be checked with no DNA. The sample consisted of blood T cells: a sorted CD56 or NKG2C T cell subset, CD4+ or CD8+ T cells, or bulk PBMC T cells (not recorded which). CDR3 residues: CASSPTSGSTDTQYF.